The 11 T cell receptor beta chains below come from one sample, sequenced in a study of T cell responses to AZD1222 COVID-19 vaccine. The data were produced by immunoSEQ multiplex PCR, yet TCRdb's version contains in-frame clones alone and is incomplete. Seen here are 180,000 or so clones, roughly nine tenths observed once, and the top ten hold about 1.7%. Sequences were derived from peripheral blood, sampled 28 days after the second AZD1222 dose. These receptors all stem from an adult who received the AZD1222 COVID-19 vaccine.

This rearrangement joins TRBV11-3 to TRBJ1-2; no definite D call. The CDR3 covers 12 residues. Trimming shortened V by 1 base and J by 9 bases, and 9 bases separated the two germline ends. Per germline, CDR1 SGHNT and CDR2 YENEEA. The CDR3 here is CASSLGGSCYTF. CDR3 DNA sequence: TGTGCCAGCAGCTTAGGGGGATCTTGCTACACCTTC.

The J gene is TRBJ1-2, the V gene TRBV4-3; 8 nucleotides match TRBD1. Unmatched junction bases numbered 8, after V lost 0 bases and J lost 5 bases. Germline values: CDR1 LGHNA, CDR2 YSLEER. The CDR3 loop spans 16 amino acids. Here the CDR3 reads CASSQDPGQEDYGYTF. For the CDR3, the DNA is TGCGCCAGCAGCCAAGATCCGGGACAGGAGGATTATGGCTACACCTTC.

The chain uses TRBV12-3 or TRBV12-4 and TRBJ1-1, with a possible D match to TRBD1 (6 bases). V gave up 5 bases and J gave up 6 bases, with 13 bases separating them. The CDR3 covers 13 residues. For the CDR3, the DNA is TGTGCCAGCAGTCGTAACAGGGTTGCTGAAGCTTTCTTT. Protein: CASSRNRVAEAFF.

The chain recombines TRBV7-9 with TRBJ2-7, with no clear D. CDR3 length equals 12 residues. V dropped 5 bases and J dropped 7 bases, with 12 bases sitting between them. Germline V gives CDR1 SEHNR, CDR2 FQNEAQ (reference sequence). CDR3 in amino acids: CASSPTYREQYF. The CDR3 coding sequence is TGTGCCAGCAGCCCGACTTACCGGGAGCAGTACTTC.

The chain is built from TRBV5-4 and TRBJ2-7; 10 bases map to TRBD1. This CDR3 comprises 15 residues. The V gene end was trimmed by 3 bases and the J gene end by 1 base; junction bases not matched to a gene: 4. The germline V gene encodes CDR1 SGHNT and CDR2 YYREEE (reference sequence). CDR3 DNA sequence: TGTGCCAGCAGCTCCGGGACAGGGGATTCCTACGAGCAGTACTTC. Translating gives CASSSGTGDSYEQYF. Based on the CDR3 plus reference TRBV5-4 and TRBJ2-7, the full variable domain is ETGVTQSPTHLIKTRGQQVTLRCSSQSGHNTVSWYQQALGQGPQFIFQYYREEENGRGNFPPRFSGLQFPNYSSELNVNALELDDSALYLCASSSGTGDSYEQYFGPGTRLTVT.

The CDR3 sequence: CASSQADGGYTF. The CDR3 DNA reads TGTGCCAGCAGCCAGGCAGACGGCGGCTACACCTTC. This chain joins TRBV3-1 (or the pseudogene TRBV3-2) and TRBJ1-2; D is unclear. Germline loops: CDR1 LGHDT, CDR2 YNNKEL (reference sequence). CDR3 length: 12 amino acids. The ends were cut back, 3 bases at V and 8 bases at J, with 10 bases in the middle.

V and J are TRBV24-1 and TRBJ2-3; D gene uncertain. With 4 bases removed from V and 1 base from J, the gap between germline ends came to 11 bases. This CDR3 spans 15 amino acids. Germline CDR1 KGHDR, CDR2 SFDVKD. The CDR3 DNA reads TGTGCCACCAGTGACGGTGGGGTCGGCACAGATACGCAGTATTTT. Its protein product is CATSDGGVGTDTQYF.

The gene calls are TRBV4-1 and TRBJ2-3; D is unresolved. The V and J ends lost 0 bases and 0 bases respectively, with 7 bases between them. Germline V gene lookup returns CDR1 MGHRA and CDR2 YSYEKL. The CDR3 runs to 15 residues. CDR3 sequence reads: CASSQDRGSTDTQYF. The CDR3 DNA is TGCGCCAGCAGCCAAGATCGCGGCAGCACAGATACGCAGTATTTT.

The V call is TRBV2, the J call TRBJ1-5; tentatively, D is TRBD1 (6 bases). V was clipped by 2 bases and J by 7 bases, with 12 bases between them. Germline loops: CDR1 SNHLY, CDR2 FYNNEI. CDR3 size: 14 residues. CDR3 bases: TGTGCCAGCAGTGAAAGGGGGAGGTACCAGCCCCAGCATTTT. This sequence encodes CASSERGRYQPQHF.

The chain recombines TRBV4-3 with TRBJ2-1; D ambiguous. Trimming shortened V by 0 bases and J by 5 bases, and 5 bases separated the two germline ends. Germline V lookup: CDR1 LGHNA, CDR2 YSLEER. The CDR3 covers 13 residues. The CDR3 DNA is TGCGCCAGCAGCCAAGATGGAAACAATGAGCAGTTCTTC. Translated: CASSQDGNNEQFF.

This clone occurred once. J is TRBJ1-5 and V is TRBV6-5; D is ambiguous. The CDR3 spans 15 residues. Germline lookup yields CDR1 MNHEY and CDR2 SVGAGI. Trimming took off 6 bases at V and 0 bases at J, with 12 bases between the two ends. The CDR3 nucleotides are TGTGCCAGCAGAACCAACAGTTATAGCAATCAGCCCCAGCATTTT. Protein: CASRTNSYSNQPQHF.